The 23 T cell receptor beta chains reported below all come from one sample, sequenced in a study of Ad26.COV2.S vaccination and SARS-CoV-2 variants. Sequenced by immunoSEQ multiplex PCR; TCRdb stores in-frame clones only, minus some. The sample holds 350,000 to 450,000 clones, about 88% seen once. The treatment is: roughly 20 received Ad26.COV2.S at low or high dose, single or two shots; 5 received placebo; per-sample allocation not given. Following the first vaccine or placebo injection, samples were taken on day 63. The sequencing here drew on peripheral blood, taken in a trial of Ad26.COV2.S vaccine versus placebo. The receptors come from a person between 18 and 65 years old who received the Ad26.COV2.S COVID-19 vaccine or a placebo.

The chain combines TRBV4-1 with TRBJ2-5, with D tentatively TRBD1 or TRBD2 (5 bases each). Trimming pared 3 bases from V and 5 bases from J, leaving 19 bases between. The CDR3 covers 16 residues. Germline V gene lookup returns CDR1 MGHRA and CDR2 YSYEKL. This CDR3 is CASSHPRSQGGETQYF. DNA for the CDR3: TGCGCCAGCAGCCATCCTAGATCGCAGGGCGGGGAGACCCAGTACTTC.

V and J are TRBV6-1 and TRBJ2-1; 10 nucleotides agree with TRBD2. The germline gives CDR1 MNHNS, CDR2 SASEGT. The CDR3 extends over 19 amino acids. V dropped 0 bases and J dropped 7; count of bases not matched to a gene: 15. This chain's CDR3 is CASSEAWLAGAPRENEQFF. CDR3 coding DNA: TGTGCCAGCAGTGAAGCTTGGCTAGCGGGAGCACCGCGGGAAAATGAGCAGTTCTTC.

This clone occurred a few times. The J gene is TRBJ2-2, the V gene TRBV6-2 or TRBV6-3; D ambiguous. Trimming removed 2 bases from V and 0 bases from J, with 4 bases in between. The V gene's germline CDR1 is MNHEY and CDR2 SVGEGT. The length of the CDR3 is 14 residues. Written as DNA, the CDR3 is TGTGCCAGCAGTTACGACACGAACACCGGGGAGCTGTTTTTT. Residues: CASSYDTNTGELFF.

The V gene is TRBV3-1 (or the pseudogene TRBV3-2), the J gene TRBJ1-4, with 8 nucleotides matching TRBD1. The CDR3 covers 15 residues. The germline CDR1 and CDR2 sequences are LGHDT and YNNKEL (reference sequence). V lost 5 bases to trimming and J lost 5 bases; unmatched junction nucleotides: 7. The DNA of the CDR3 is TGTGCCAGCAGCACGTCAGGGGGCTCGAATGAAAAACTGTTTTTT. Its protein is CASSTSGGSNEKLFF.

As DNA, the CDR3 is TGTGCCACCGGCGGAGGGGACGAGCAGTACTTC. This translates into CATGGGDEQYF. The chain uses TRBV24-1 and TRBJ2-7, with D perhaps matching TRBD2 (6 bases). The germline CDR1 and CDR2 sequences are KGHDR and SFDVKD. V lost 9 bases and J 5 bases, leaving 10 bases between the germline ends. This CDR3 has 11 amino acids.

In its sample, this clone was seen once. CDR3 nucleotides: TGTGCCAGCGCTCCCGGGGTCCTCGGGCCCTACGAGCAGTACTTC. It is translated as CASAPGVLGPYEQYF. V usage is TRBV7-3 and J usage is TRBJ2-7; possibly TRBD2 for D (5 bases). V was shortened by 8 bases and J by 2 bases, with 19 bases between the two germline ends. The CDR3 has 15 residues. Germline V gene data show CDR1 as SGHTA and CDR2 as FQGTGA.

V gene TRBV7-8 combines with J gene TRBJ2-5; TRBD2 matches at 7 bases. With 5 bases clipped from V and 4 bases from J, the junction kept 7 bases outside the gene matches. There are 14 residues in the CDR3. From germline, CDR1 is SGHVS and CDR2 FQNEAQ. The CDR3 DNA reads as TGTGCCAGCAGCCCACCGGGACTACCAGAGACCCAGTACTTC. Translated: CASSPPGLPETQYF.

This clone has a single count. The chain uses TRBV27 and TRBJ1-1; a weak D match, TRBD1 (5 bases). V shed 5 bases and J shed 5 bases, with 21 bases lying between them. This CDR3 is built from 16 residues. Germline-derived CDR1 and CDR2 are MNHEY and SMNVEV (reference sequence). As DNA, the CDR3 is TGTGCCAGCAGTCCCTCAGGTTGGGGGGGTTTGACTGAAGCTTTCTTT. It encodes CASSPSGWGGLTEAFF.

With respect to this clone: Compared with germline, one end of the junction differs, possibly owing to a read error. The sample has other DNA sequences that encode this CDR3 too. V usage is TRBV3-1 (or the pseudogene TRBV3-2) and J usage is TRBJ2-7; a weak D match, TRBD1 (6 bases). The CDR3 is made up of 13 amino acids. Germline V gene lookup returns CDR1 LGHDT and CDR2 YNNKEL (reference sequence). The CDR3 DNA follows: TGTGCCAGCAGCCAAGCAGGGGCCTACGAGCAATACTTC. Amino acids: CASSQAGAYEQYF.

As regards this clone: Distinct nucleotide sequences in the sample also encode this CDR3. This rearrangement joins TRBV6-5 to TRBJ1-5; a possible D gene is TRBD1 (6 bases). V was pared by 5 bases and J by 2 bases, with 7 bases between. This CDR3 is built from 13 residues. CDR1 MNHEY and CDR2 SVGAGI come from the germline V gene. CDR3 DNA sequence: TGTGCCAGCAGTAGGACAGGCAATCAGCCCCAGCATTTT. Residues: CASSRTGNQPQHF.

The CDR3 is CASSPWVDSDTQYF. In DNA form, the CDR3 reads TGTGCCAGCTCACCATGGGTGGACTCAGATACGCAGTATTTT. V is TRBV18 and J is TRBJ2-3; D might be TRBD2 (5 bases). The length of the CDR3 is 14 residues. CDR1 is KGHSH, CDR2 LQKENI, per germline. V was shortened by 2 bases and J by 4 bases, with 10 bases between the two germline ends.

The chain is built from TRBV5-1 and TRBJ1-2, with 7 bases aligning to TRBD1. This CDR3 contains 15 residues. Trimming took 5 bases from V and 3 from J; bases not matched to a gene: 10. Germline CDR1 is SGHRS and CDR2 is YFSETQ. CDR3 loop: CASSLTGSRDYGYTF. CDR3 in DNA: TGCGCCAGCAGTCTGACAGGGTCGAGGGACTATGGCTACACCTTC.

The J gene is TRBJ2-7, the V gene TRBV12-3 or TRBV12-4, with 9 positions matching TRBD2. The CDR3 runs 12 residues. The V segment lost 10 bases and the J segment 5 bases; nucleotides outside the gene matches: 6. CDR3 protein: CAMGLANNEQYF. CDR3 nucleotides: TGTGCCATGGGACTAGCTAACAACGAGCAGTACTTC.

The CDR3 region is CASSPGGGSTDTQYF. The CDR3 DNA reads TGTGCCAGCAGCCCAGGGGGGGGAAGCACAGATACGCAGTATTTT. The chain links TRBV5-4 to TRBJ2-3; either TRBD1 or TRBD2 may supply D (7 bases each). This CDR3 comprises 15 residues. The germline V and J ends were trimmed by 4 bases and 0 bases, with 12 bases remaining between them. CDR1 is SGHNT, CDR2 YYREEE, per germline (reference sequence).

The count of this clone is one. The chain carries TRBV2 and TRBJ2-5; D may be TRBD1 (6 bases). CDR3 length equals 14 residues. With 6 bases removed from V and 4 bases from J, the gap between germline ends came to 15 bases. The V gene's germline CDR1 is SNHLY and CDR2 FYNNEI. This CDR3 reads CASSDSGDGETQYF. In DNA, the CDR3 is TGTGCCAGCAGCGACTCAGGGGACGGAGAGACCCAGTACTTC.

The chain joins TRBV28 to TRBJ1-1, with D possibly matching TRBD1 (5 bases). CDR1 is MDHEN, CDR2 SYDVKM, per germline. This CDR3 is built from 12 residues. V gave up 5 bases and J gave up 5 bases, with 9 bases separating them. CDR3 amino acids: CASSRTKTEAFF. The CDR3 nucleotides are TGTGCCAGCAGTCGGACAAAGACTGAAGCTTTCTTT.

This chain connects TRBV24-1 to TRBJ2-5, with 7 bases fitting TRBD1. Germline CDR1 reads KGHDR; CDR2 reads SFDVKD. The CDR3 spans 15 residues. V trimming: 4 bases; J trimming: 0 bases; junction bases outside the gene matches: 4. CDR3 DNA: TGTGCCACCAGTGAGACGACAGGGTACCAAGAGACCCAGTACTTC. This translates into CATSETTGYQETQYF.

As regards this clone: Sequence at one end of the junction differs from germline and may be a read error. This chain uses TRBV27 with TRBJ2-1; possible D gene TRBD2, 6 bases. The CDR3 has 14 amino acids. Germline V gene sequence: CDR1 MNHEY, CDR2 SMNVEV (reference sequence). The CDR3 protein is CASRSWDSNNEQFF. DNA of the CDR3: TGTGCCAGCCGGTCCTGGGACTCCAACAATGAGCAGTTCTTC.

The chain joins TRBV7-8 to TRBJ2-7, with D perhaps matching TRBD1 (6 bases). Germline-derived CDR1 and CDR2 are SGHVS and FQNEAQ. CDR3 length: 15 amino acids. V shed 6 bases and J shed 5 bases, with 20 bases lying between them. The CDR3 loop is CASRGRGRSGHEQYF. The CDR3 region has the DNA TGTGCCAGCAGGGGAAGGGGGAGATCGGGACACGAGCAGTACTTC. Based on the CDR3 plus reference TRBV7-8 and TRBJ2-7, the full variable domain is GAGVSQSPRYKVAKRGQDVALRCDPISGHVSLFWYQQALGQGPEFLTYFQNEAQLDKSGLPSDRFFAERPEGSVSTLKIQRTQQEDSAVYLCASRGRGRSGHEQYFGPGTRLTVT.

This clone has a single count. The J gene is TRBJ1-2, the V gene TRBV6-5, with D possibly being TRBD1 (5 bases). CDR1 and CDR2 (germline): MNHEY, SVGAGI. The CDR3 consists of 13 residues. Deletions cut 8 bases from V and 2 bases from J, with 12 bases between. CDR3 DNA sequence: TGTGCCAGCGGTCAGACAGTCAACTATGGCTACACCTTC. This encodes CASGQTVNYGYTF.

This sequence joins TRBV9 and TRBJ2-1, with unresolved D. Trimming left V 0 bases short and J 0 bases short, with 7 bases between. Germline CDR1 and CDR2: SGDLS and YYNGEE. The CDR3 extends over 15 amino acids. DNA of the CDR3: TGTGCCAGCAGCGTAGGTACCTCCTCCTACAATGAGCAGTTCTTC. It codes for CASSVGTSSYNEQFF.

The gene calls are TRBV11-2 and TRBJ1-3; possible D gene TRBD1, 6 bases. The CDR3 loop spans 15 amino acids. Germline values: CDR1 SGHAT, CDR2 FQNNGV. With 3 bases removed from V and 4 bases from J, the gap between germline ends came to 13 bases. CDR3 protein: CASSLSSGGGNTIYF. Here the CDR3 DNA reads TGTGCCAGCAGCTTGAGCTCGGGGGGCGGAAACACCATATATTTT.

The genes are TRBV6-5 and TRBJ1-2, with D possibly matching TRBD1 (5 bases). Germline V gene sequence: CDR1 MNHEY, CDR2 SVGAGI. The CDR3 length is 15 residues. Trimming left V 7 bases short and J 4 bases short, with 19 bases between. CDR3 DNA: TGTGCCAGCAACCACCCCGGGACTATCATCTATGGCTACACCTTC. Translation gives CASNHPGTIIYGYTF.